These 15 T cell receptor beta chains share one sample of origin, sequenced in a study of neurological immune-mediated disorders. This sample's time point: longitudinal time-point 2. From the 5' RACE reads, TCRdb called clonotypes with MiXCR, one entry per CDR3 protein. The sample lists about 60,000 distinct CDR3 sequences, roughly 9.8% seen once, with 12% in the top ten. The sample was PBMCs. The receptors stem from a young man in good health.

This clonotype occurred many times. This chain links TRBV5-1 with TRBJ2-4; TRBD2 is a possible D gene (5 bases). CDR1 is SGHRS and CDR2 is YFSETQ in the germline V gene. Trimming left V 4 bases short and J 11 bases short, with 10 bases between. CDR3 length: 11 residues. CDR3 bases: TGCGCCAGCAGCCTAGGACTTTTTCAGTACTTC. Translating gives CASSLGLFQYF.

This clonotype was counted once. An end of the junction does not agree with germline; a read error may underlie this. V usage is TRBV28 and J usage is TRBJ2-7, with D tentatively TRBD2 (6 bases). The CDR3 spans 13 residues. From germline, CDR1 is MDHEN and CDR2 SYDVKM. The CDR3 protein is CASSSRTTYEHYF. CDR3 in DNA: TGTGCCAGCAGTTCAAGGACTACCTACGAGCACTACTTC.

This clonotype has a count of ten or more. The rearrangement links TRBV20-1 to TRBJ2-1; TRBD2 matches at 14 bases. The J segment lost 9 bases and the V segment lost 5 bases, leaving 21 bases of the junction unmatched. The CDR3 spans 19 residues. The germline V gene encodes CDR1 DFQATT and CDR2 SNEGSKA (reference sequence). CDR3 amino acids: CSAPQWTVTSGRAVVEQFF. The DNA for the CDR3 is TGCAGTGCTCCCCAATGGACGGTGACTAGCGGGAGGGCCGTAGTTGAGCAGTTCTTC.

V usage is TRBV7-3 and J usage is TRBJ1-2, with 7 nucleotides matching TRBD1. J lost 3 bases, V lost 4 bases, and 8 bases had no gene match. The CDR3 is 15 residues long. Germline V gene sequence: CDR1 SGHTA, CDR2 FQGTGA. This CDR3 reads CASSSVGTADYGYTF. CDR3 coding DNA: TGTGCCAGCAGCTCAGTCGGGACAGCCGACTATGGCTACACCTTC. Complete variable domain (other parts from reference TRBV7-3 and TRBJ1-2): GAGVSQTPSNKVTEKGKYVELRCDPISGHTALYWYRQSLGQGPEFLIYFQGTGAADDSGLPNDRFFAVRPEGSVSTLKIQRTERGDSAVYLCASSSVGTADYGYTFGSGTRLTVV.

This clonotype was detected many times. This chain uses TRBV3-1 with TRBJ2-7; maybe TRBD2 (6 bases). V was cut by 3 bases and J by 3 bases, with 18 bases left in between. Germline V gives CDR1 LGHDT, CDR2 YNNKEL (reference sequence). The CDR3 spans 16 residues. As DNA, the CDR3 is TGTGCCAGCAGCCAGGTCGAGTCGGGAGTCCTCTACGAGCAGTACTTC. Its protein product is CASSQVESGVLYEQYF.

This clonotype was detected many times. The genes are TRBV7-2 and TRBJ2-3; 8 bases are shared with TRBD2. There are 17 residues in the CDR3. Germline V gives CDR1 SGHTA, CDR2 FQGNSA. The V gene end was trimmed by 4 bases and the J gene end by 6 bases; junction bases not matched to a gene: 15. As DNA, the CDR3 is TGTGCCAGCAGCTCCCGCTATAGAGCGGGAGTGGGGGATACGCAGTATTTT. This encodes CASSSRYRAGVGDTQYF.

The chain couples TRBV28 to TRBJ2-1; 8 nucleotides match TRBD2. V shed 5 bases, J shed 5 bases, and the junction held 11 bases outside the gene matches. Germline V gives CDR1 MDHEN, CDR2 SYDVKM. The length of the CDR3 is 16 residues. CDR3 DNA sequence: TGTGCCAGCAGTGCCTGGGGCGGGAGGACCCACAATGAGCAGTTCTTC. It specifies CASSAWGGRTHNEQFF.

Ten or more counts support this clonotype. V is TRBV6-5 and J is TRBJ2-5; D unresolved. V lost 6 bases and J 5 bases, leaving 16 bases between the germline ends. CDR1 and CDR2 (germline): MNHEY, SVGAGI. This CDR3 region has 14 residues. The DNA of the CDR3 is TGTGCCAGCAGCCGACTTGGAGTACCGGAGACCCAGTACTTC. Amino acid sequence: CASSRLGVPETQYF.

This clonotype has at least ten counts. The junction and the germline gene differ at one end; a read error may be behind it. This chain joins TRBV5-5 and TRBJ2-2; D might be TRBD2 (5 bases). Looked up from germline, CDR1 is SGHKS and CDR2 is YYEKEE (reference sequence). There are 13 residues in the CDR3. CDR3 amino acids: CASSFFGTGELSF. CDR3 nucleotides: TGTGCCAGCAGCTTTTTCGGCACCGGGGAGCTGTCTTTT.

This clonotype was seen many times. This rearrangement joins TRBV11-2 to TRBJ2-1; unclear D gene. There are 14 residues in the CDR3. Germline V CDR1 and CDR2: SGHAT, FQNNGV. Trimming stripped 2 bases from V and 7 bases from J, with 12 bases between. CDR3 protein: CASSLKNERNEQFF. The CDR3 bases are TGTGCCAGCAGCTTAAAGAACGAGAGGAATGAGCAGTTCTTC.

This clonotype was counted at least ten times. The chain carries TRBV6-5 and TRBJ1-2; D unclear. In germline, CDR1 is MNHEY, CDR2 SVGAGI. This CDR3 has 11 residues. V was clipped by 8 bases and J by 4 bases, with 8 bases between them. The CDR3 nucleotides are TGTGCCAGCGGAGACGTCTATGGCTACACCTTC. This translates into CASGDVYGYTF.

The genes are TRBV28 and TRBJ1-6; D remains ambiguous. CDR3 length: 12 residues. From germline, CDR1 is MDHEN and CDR2 SYDVKM. V gave up 5 bases and J gave up 9 bases, with 8 bases separating them. The CDR3 reads CASSLWGSPLHF. The CDR3 DNA reads as TGTGCCAGCAGTCTGTGGGGTTCACCCCTCCACTTT.

This clonotype was counted many times. The J gene is TRBJ1-1, the V gene TRBV7-2; D unresolved. Germline assignment: CDR1 SGHTA and CDR2 FQGNSA. The CDR3 runs 13 residues. V lost 5 bases to trimming and J lost 1 base, with 8 bases between them. CDR3 amino acids: CASSQVPNTEAFF. As DNA, the CDR3 is TGTGCCAGCAGCCAAGTACCGAACACTGAAGCTTTCTTT.

J is TRBJ1-1 and V is TRBV6-6, with 7 bases lining up with TRBD1. The germline CDR1 and CDR2 sequences are MNHNY and SVGAGI (reference sequence). This CDR3 has 14 amino acids. Unmatched junction bases numbered 2, after V lost 4 bases and J lost 0 bases. The CDR3 DNA reads TGTGCCAGCAGTTCAGGGGGTATGAACACTGAAGCTTTCTTT. Encoded protein: CASSSGGMNTEAFF.

Points on this clonotype: This may be a read error, as it is one base from a much larger clone. The chain joins TRBV19 to TRBJ1-1; 8 bases fit TRBD1. V shed 7 bases, J shed 11 bases, and the junction held 12 bases outside the gene matches. The CDR3 runs 13 residues. Germline assignment: CDR1 LNHDA and CDR2 SQIVND (reference sequence). In DNA form, the CDR3 reads TGTGCCAGTACTTCCCCGGGACAGGCCACCGCTTTCTTT. Protein: CASTSPGQATAFF.